These 10 T cell receptor beta chains were sequenced from one sample in a study of PD-1 blockade in classical Hodgkin lymphoma. The assay was immunoSEQ multiplex PCR, and TCRdb's table has in-frame clones only and misses some. Altogether some 93,000 clones are present, roughly 92% being singletons, with the ten largest covering approximately 2.8%. The patients all showed relapse after autologous stem cell transplantation, while their brentuximab vedotin exposure varied. Source: peripheral blood mononuclear cells (PBMCs), taken at baseline. These receptors all come from a human donor with classical Hodgkin lymphoma.

The V and J genes are TRBV6-1 and TRBJ1-3; weak D call: TRBD1 (5 bases). Trimming took 6 bases from V and 4 from J, leaving 13 bases between them. The germline V gene encodes CDR1 MNHNS and CDR2 SASEGT. This CDR3 is built from 14 residues. The CDR3 DNA reads TGTGCCAGCAGGCCCCCGGGGGAAGGAAACACCATATATTTT. Translating gives CASRPPGEGNTIYF.

This chain connects TRBV5-1 to TRBJ2-3; the match to TRBD2 covers 12 bases. J gave up 4 bases and V 4 bases, and 25 bases lay outside the gene matches. This CDR3 spans 22 amino acids. Germline CDR1 SGHRS, CDR2 YFSETQ. The CDR3 region has the DNA TGCGCCAGCAGCGCCCCGATCGGGGGGCCCGAAACTAGCGGGAGGCGGTCAGATACGCAGTATTTT. This encodes CASSAPIGGPETSGRRSDTQYF.

This chain connects TRBV5-4 to TRBJ2-3; perhaps TRBD1 as D (5 bases). The V gene's germline CDR1 is SGHNT and CDR2 YYREEE (reference sequence). The CDR3 spans 13 residues. Trimming took 5 bases from V and 2 from J, leaving 9 bases between them. The CDR3 DNA sequence: TGTGCCAGCAGTCGACAGAACACAGATACGCAGTATTTT. Protein: CASSRQNTDTQYF.

The rearrangement uses TRBV5-5 and TRBJ2-5; 8 bases are a match to TRBD2. The CDR3 runs to 17 residues. The ends lost 4 bases at V and 4 bases at J; junction bases unmatched: 15. Germline V gene data show CDR1 as SGHKS and CDR2 as YYEKEE (reference sequence). The CDR3 DNA follows: TGTGCCAGCAGCCCGACCGTTGGGCGGGAGGCGGTAGAGACCCAGTACTTC. It yields the protein CASSPTVGREAVETQYF.

This chain uses TRBV9 with TRBJ1-4; 7 bases align to TRBD1. The CDR3 sequence is 15 residues long. V was clipped by 3 bases and J by 2 bases; unmatched bases: 4. The germline V gene encodes CDR1 SGDLS and CDR2 YYNGEE. The CDR3 bases are TGTGCCAGCAGCGCAGACAGGGCCACTAATGAAAAACTGTTTTTT. Translating gives CASSADRATNEKLFF.

Only one count was recorded for this clone. The chain links TRBV6-1 to TRBJ1-3; a weak D match, TRBD1 (5 bases). CDR3 size: 15 residues. The germline V gene encodes CDR1 MNHNS and CDR2 SASEGT. Trimming removed 3 bases from V and 0 bases from J, with 9 bases in between. Here the CDR3 DNA reads TGTGCCAGCAGTGACAGGGAAGCCTCTGGAAACACCATATATTTT. Encoded protein: CASSDREASGNTIYF.

The gene calls are TRBV7-6 and TRBJ2-3; 8 nucleotides line up with TRBD2. The germline V gene encodes CDR1 SGHVS and CDR2 FNYEAQ. This CDR3 has 16 amino acids. With V trimmed by 10 bases and J by 6 bases, 18 bases remained unmatched. CDR3 nucleotide sequence: TGTGCCACCTCCCCCCGGGCAGCGGGAGTCTCGGATACGCAGTATTTT. Translation: CATSPRAAGVSDTQYF.

The V and J genes are TRBV9 and TRBJ2-5, with 10 bases lining up with TRBD2. Germline trimming cut 2 bases from V and 5 bases from J; bases unmatched to any gene: 9. This CDR3 contains 16 residues. Germline V gene sequence: CDR1 SGDLS, CDR2 YYNGEE. The CDR3, as DNA: TGTGCCAGCAGCGTGGGGAGCGGGAGGGCCTGGGAGACCCAGTACTTC. This encodes CASSVGSGRAWETQYF.

This clone was observed a single time. The chain is built from TRBV7-9 and TRBJ2-1, with TRBD2 matching 10 bases. The CDR3 covers 16 residues. V was clipped by 4 bases and J by 6 bases; unmatched bases: 9. CDR1 SEHNR and CDR2 FQNEAQ come from the germline V gene (reference sequence). The CDR3 protein is CASSYLGLAGVNEQFF. The CDR3 nucleotides are TGTGCCAGCAGCTATCTGGGGCTAGCGGGAGTCAATGAGCAGTTCTTC.

This chain connects TRBV30 to TRBJ2-3, with a possible D match to TRBD2 (5 bases). The CDR3 is made up of 15 amino acids. Germline CDR1 reads GTSNPN; CDR2 reads SVGIG (reference sequence). The V end lost 2 bases, the J end lost 1 base, and 13 bases lay between the germline ends. The DNA for the CDR3 is TGTGCCTGGAGTCGAGGGAAGACGGGCACAGATACGCAGTATTTT. Protein product: CAWSRGKTGTDTQYF. The variable domain in full, with the rest retrieved from reference TRBV30 and TRBJ2-3, is SQTIHQWPATLVQPVGSPLSLECTVEGTSNPNLYWYRQAAGRGLQLLFYSVGIGQISSEVPQNLSASRPQDRQFILSSKKLLLSDSGFYLCAWSRGKTGTDTQYFGPGTRLTVL.